This T cell receptor beta chain derives from a study of blood T cell repertoires in COVID-19. Study details: Samples came from the United States, Italy and Spain, spanning acute and convalescent COVID-19. PBMCs, B-cell-depleted T cells, or T cells were the source of the cDNA or gDNA that made up the material.

Germline-derived CDR1 and CDR2 are MNHEY and SMNVEV (reference sequence). The J segment lost 4 bases and the V segment lost 4 bases, leaving 10 bases of the junction unmatched. The CDR3 is 16 residues long. Libraries were prepared by immunoSEQ multiplex PCR; TCRdb keeps only in-frame clonotypes and omits some of them. The top ten clones hold roughly 4% of a sample with under 500,000 clones, about 89% of them seen once. The V call is TRBV27, the J call TRBJ2-3; 8 nucleotides match TRBD2. The TCR originated in a woman in her twenties or thirties with acute or convalescent COVID-19. Source material: peripheral blood. The DNA of the CDR3 is TGTGCCAGCAGTTCCCACATTGGACTAGCCCCAGATACGCAGTATTTT. Protein product: CASSSHIGLAPDTQYF.